The source of this T cell receptor (beta chain) is a study of T cell responses to AZD1222 COVID-19 vaccine. Study information: Second-dose timings of about 4 or about 12 weeks were pooled. Study results and limitations: AZD1222 recipients seropositive at baseline numbered only six. Without day 14 samples, only post-peak T cell repertoires were studied. Receipt of two AZD1222 doses was followed by a rise in Spike-specific TCR breadth and depth.

As concerns this clone: Antigen unknown.

Some clones are missing from TCRdb's copy, which holds only in-frame ones; the method was immunoSEQ multiplex PCR. This table has some 95,000 clones, about 89% appearing once. The material sequenced was peripheral blood, taken on day 0 of AZD1222 vaccination. This TCR came from an adult in good health.

For the CDR3, the DNA is TGCGCCAGCTCCCAGAGGGACACAGATACGCAGTATTTT. This codes for CASSQRDTDTQYF. J is TRBJ2-3 and V is TRBV10-1; D perhaps matches TRBD2 (5 bases). The CDR3 is 13 amino acids. Trimming took 8 bases from V and 2 from J, leaving 11 bases between them. Germline V gene data show CDR1 as WNHNN and CDR2 as SYGVQD (reference sequence).